This TCR beta chain came from a study of T cells in Graves' hyperthyroidism and ophthalmopathy. In this sample, this clonotype turned up many times. Researchers amplified the TCR beta CDR3 regions from RNA transcripts. A set of HTBI primers served as the primers for a first-round RT-PCR of the TCR CDR3. TCRdb reprocessed the multiplex PCR reads via MiXCR and lists one record per CDR3 protein. The table includes 700,000 or so distinct CDR3 sequences, 15% to 20% detected once. CDR3 length: 13 residues. In germline, CDR1 is MNHNS, CDR2 SASEGT. Trimming removed 6 bases from V and 7 bases from J, with 13 bases in between.

The J gene is TRBJ2-1, the V gene TRBV6-1; D might be TRBD2 (5 bases). Sequencing was performed on blood. This clonotype was obtained from a man aged 18 to 30 with Graves' hyperthyroidism. In DNA form, the CDR3 reads TGTGCCAGCAGCGGACTCCTGGGGAATGAGCAGTTCTTC. Its translation is CASSGLLGNEQFF.